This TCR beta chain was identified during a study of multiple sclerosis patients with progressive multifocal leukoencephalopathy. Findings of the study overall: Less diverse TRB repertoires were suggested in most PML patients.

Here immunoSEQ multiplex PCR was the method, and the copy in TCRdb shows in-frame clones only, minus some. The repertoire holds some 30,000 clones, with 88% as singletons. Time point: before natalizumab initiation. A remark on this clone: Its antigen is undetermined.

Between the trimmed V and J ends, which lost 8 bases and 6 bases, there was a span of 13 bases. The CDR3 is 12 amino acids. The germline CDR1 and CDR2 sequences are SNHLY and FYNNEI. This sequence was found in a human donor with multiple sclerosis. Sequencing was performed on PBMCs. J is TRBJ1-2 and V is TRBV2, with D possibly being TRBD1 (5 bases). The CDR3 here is CASLPGTDGYTF. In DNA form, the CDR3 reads TGTGCCAGCCTCCCGGGGACGGATGGCTACACCTTC. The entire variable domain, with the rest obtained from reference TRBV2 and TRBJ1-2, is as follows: EPEVTQTPSHQVTQMGQEVILRCVPISNHLYFYWYRQILGQKVEFLVSFYNNEISEKSEIFDDQFSVERPDGSNFTLKIRSTKLEDSAMYFCASLPGTDGYTFGSGTRLTVV.